This TCR beta chain stems from a study of Graves' ophthalmopathy and Graves' hyperthyroidism (dated by TCRdb to the late 2010s). With regard to the full study: A patient counted as having stable hyperthyroidism if there was no progression to ophthalmopathy within 18 months of follow-up. The study used TCR beta repertoire signatures to distinguish Graves' ophthalmopathy from Graves' hyperthyroidism and to predict progression to ophthalmopathy. In total, approximately 130 blood samples were TCR-sequenced: approximately 42 ophthalmopathy, 75 hyperthyroidism and approximately 17 hyperthyroidism-to-ophthalmopathy patients. To explore V-J signatures that separate ophthalmopathy from hyperthyroidism, a discovery set of 95 to 100 patients was enrolled, consisting of about 45 with ophthalmopathy and around 57 with stable hyperthyroidism. An independent validation cohort comprised 18 hyperthyroidism patients and around 16 patients who later progressed from hyperthyroidism to ophthalmopathy. T-cell repertoires of thyroid tissue and blood were compared in six hyperthyroidism patients. Following sampling, methimazole starting at 30 mg daily was administered to hyperthyroidism patients, and high-dose intravenous methylprednisolone was administered to ophthalmopathy patients.

Of note for this clonotype: Its recognized antigen is unknown. No much larger clone exists at a distance of one base, and base qualities are not known.

Reading from cysteine to phenylalanine, the CDR3 counts 17 amino acids. Here the CDR3 DNA is all that survives: 51 bases in frame from base 1. V is pruned by 7 bases and J by 1 base, leaving 16 bases of the junction without a gene match. In the germline V gene (reference sequence), CDR1 corresponds to DFQATT and CDR2 to SNEGSKA. Results and caveats for the whole study, not just this receptor: In validation, the model predicted ophthalmopathy progression with about 71% sensitivity and less than 80% specificity; some 13 predicted patients were CT-confirmed with GO in a median of about 6.1 months. Sample size was not statistically predetermined, and group allocation was not concealed from the investigators. Most expanded thyroid clonotypes with a frequency above 0.001 also appeared in blood, which suggests that blood repertoires may reflect the immune response in the thyroid. In cross-validation, the 13-signature model distinguished ophthalmopathy from stable hyperthyroidism with 87.88% sensitivity and about 81% specificity, while in the test set the corresponding values were about 80% and 75%.

Hyperthyroidism patients were newly diagnosed, with disease duration under 2 months, and aged 18 to 65 years. Patients with other autoimmune diseases, uncontrolled infections, pregnancy or lactation were excluded. Diagnosis relied on clinical symptoms, serum thyroxine, TRAb, thyroid ultrasound and orbital computed tomography. Trizol reagent was used to extract the total RNA, and its quality was then checked on an Agilent 2100 Bioanalyzer. TCR beta CDR3 regions were amplified from RNA transcripts for repertoire sequencing. HTBI primers and the Qiagen OneStep RT-PCR kit were used in a first-round RT-PCR, which was followed by a second-round multiplex PCR, size selection and purification. Libraries were sequenced on an Illumina HiSeq2000 using paired-end 100 bp reads. Per the authors' processing: SOAPnuke was used to process the reads, throwing out any read that had adapters, had uncalled bases, had a mean Phred below 15, or lacked an exact constant-primer or identifier match. COPE v1.2.5 was used to merge high-quality paired reads. Unique nucleotide sequences were defined as clonotypes and aligned to IMGT TRB V, D and J references using MiTCR v1.1. Only V-J combinations with frequency above 0.0001 were analysed, covering about 99% of repertoires. For each V-J combination, a TCR clonal expansion and chaos score was defined as F50 clonal expansion divided by the chaos observed in the TCRdist matrix. Welch's t-statistics and random forest were used to reduce features to approximately 13 V-J combinations, which were fed into a naive Bayes classifier. The similarity between thyroid and blood repertoires was quantified using the Morisita-Horn index. The raw public reads went through TCRdb reprocessing: fastp at Q25, MiXCR clone calling, in-frame beta chains kept. Identical CDR3 protein sequences are pooled into one entry, listed with their most common genes and DNA. These V and J calls rely on TCRdb rather than the paper's analysis. In all, the sample holds 580,000 or so distinct CDR3 sequences, and 35% to 40% of those were seen once. Clones ranked in the top ten supply approximately 4.1% of the sample.

The receptor was derived from an adult man with Graves' hyperthyroidism. The rearrangement joined TRBV20-1 to TRBJ2-5, with 9 junctional bases fitting TRBD2. The sequenced material came from peripheral blood or thyroid tissue (not recorded which). The nucleotide sequence reads TGCAGTGGGTACTCAGCTATAGCGGGGGCAAGCCAAGAGACCCAGTACTTC. Its protein reads: CSGYSAIAGASQETQYF.